The source of this TCR beta chain is a study of shared clonotypes between healthy human individuals. Study-level information: Per-donor plates numbered three CD4 naive, three CD4 memory, two CD8 naive and one CD8 memory.

A note on this clone: Its target is unknown.

Overall study results and limits: Apart from blood, nothing was sampled; tissue repertoires likely differ. Shared clonotypes across all four donors exceeded non-shared ones in generation probability.

The V gene lost 8 bases and the J gene lost 0 bases, with 14 bases spanning the gap. Germline V gives CDR1 MDHEN, CDR2 SYDVKM. This CDR3 comprises 15 residues. Naive CD8 cells were CD45RO-negative, positively selected for CCR7, excluding terminally differentiated effector memory CD45RA+ cells. The assay was immunoSEQ multiplex PCR, and TCRdb's table has in-frame clones only and misses some. The data hold around 1.9 million clones, with under 95% observed a single time. Sequenced sample: naive CD8+ T cells from PBMCs. The TCR sequence derives from a man aged 18 to 29 in good health. Some clones in this sample may be carry-over from other donors' samples. The chain is built from TRBV28 and TRBJ1-5; tentative D call: TRBD1 (5 bases). As DNA, the CDR3 is TGTGCCAGCGATGATGGGGGGTATAGCAATCAGCCCCAGCATTTT. Protein sequence: CASDDGGYSNQPQHF.